The 29 T cell receptor beta chains reported below all come from one sample, sequenced in a study of blood T cell repertoires in COVID-19. Method: immunoSEQ multiplex PCR; TCRdb's copy keeps in-frame clones and lacks some. The table shows some 68,000 clones, with roughly 87% occurring only once. The source material was peripheral blood. The receptors come from a woman aged 45-65 years with COVID-19, enrolled during active disease.

To note about this clone: Different DNA sequences within this sample yield the same CDR3. J is TRBJ2-7 and V is TRBV27; the D gene is possibly TRBD2 (6 bases). The germline CDR1 and CDR2 sequences are MNHEY and SMNVEV (reference sequence). The ends were cut back, 3 bases at V and 6 bases at J, with 9 bases in the middle. CDR3 size: 12 residues. In nucleotides, the CDR3 is TGTGCCAGCAGTTTCCTGGGGGGCGAGCAGTACTTC. This codes for CASSFLGGEQYF.

The chain couples TRBV21-1 to TRBJ2-3; the tabulated D call, TRBD2, remains unverified against the DNA. TRBV21-1 is a pseudogene. This CDR3 region has 23 residues. CDR3 residues: CASSRNPPPGLAGGPGYPDTQYF. As DNA, the CDR3 is TGTGCCAGCAGCCGAAACCCACCTCCGGGACTAGCGGGAGGGCCAGGGTACCCAGATACGCAGTATTTT.

The rearrangement links TRBV6-5 to TRBJ2-7; TRBD2 aligns across 14 bases. Germline CDR1 MNHEY, CDR2 SVGAGI. With V trimmed by 6 bases and J by 9 bases, 4 bases remained unmatched. CDR3 size: 13 residues. The CDR3 region is CASRGTSGSGQYF. In DNA form, the CDR3 reads TGTGCCAGCAGAGGGACTAGCGGGAGTGGGCAGTACTTC.

V gene TRBV5-5 combines with J gene TRBJ2-7; 9 positions match TRBD1. V shed 5 bases and J 2 bases; nucleotides not matched to a gene: 11. Germline assignment: CDR1 SGHKS and CDR2 YYEKEE (reference sequence). The CDR3 spans 16 residues. The CDR3 spells CASSSHRGPTPYEQYF. DNA of the CDR3: TGTGCCAGCAGTTCTCACAGGGGGCCAACCCCCTACGAGCAGTACTTC.

This chain links TRBV20-1 with TRBJ2-5, with D perhaps TRBD2 (6 bases). Germline CDR1 is DFQATT and CDR2 is SNEGSKA (reference sequence). This CDR3 is built from 13 residues. The germline V and J ends were trimmed by 3 bases and 5 bases, with 13 bases remaining between them. CDR3 amino acids: CSASHGSGETQYF. DNA of the CDR3: TGCAGTGCTAGTCACGGGAGTGGGGAGACCCAGTACTTC.

The chain is built from TRBV19 and TRBJ2-7; a possible D gene is TRBD1 (5 bases). Trimming shortened V by 1 base and J by 1 base, and 8 bases separated the two germline ends. Germline CDR1 reads LNHDA; CDR2 reads SQIVND (reference sequence). The CDR3 consists of 14 residues. The CDR3 nucleotides are TGTGCCAGTAGTATAGGGGCAGGGTCCTACGAGCAGTACTTC. As protein: CASSIGAGSYEQYF.

In DNA, the CDR3 is TGTGCCAGCAGCTTAGCTGGGACTAGCCGGGTCAATGAGCAGTTCTTC. This translates into CASSLAGTSRVNEQFF. The rearrangement joins TRBV7-2 to TRBJ2-1, with 9 bases fitting TRBD2. The CDR3 is 16 residues long. Germline CDR1 reads SGHTA; CDR2 reads FQGNSA. J gave up 6 bases and V 0 bases, and 6 bases lay outside the gene matches.

V is TRBV19 and J is TRBJ1-2; D unresolved. Germline V CDR1 and CDR2: LNHDA, SQIVND (reference sequence). The CDR3 has 14 amino acids. The V and J ends lost 3 bases and 4 bases respectively, with 12 bases between them. The CDR3 sequence: CASSMGGYGYGYTF. The CDR3 nucleotides read TGTGCCAGTAGTATGGGAGGGTATGGCTATGGCTACACCTTC.

This clone was seen a single time. The chain employs TRBV28 and TRBJ1-6; 12 nucleotides agree with TRBD1. The germline V gene has CDR1 MDHEN and CDR2 SYDVKM. The CDR3 loop spans 18 amino acids. With 7 bases clipped from V and 8 bases from J, the junction kept 15 bases outside the gene matches. The CDR3 DNA reads TGTGCCAGCATTCCTAGCGGGACAGGGGGCGTAAAGCATTCACCCCTCCACTTT. This translates into CASIPSGTGGVKHSPLHF. The whole variable domain, remainder taken from reference TRBV28 and TRBJ1-6, is DVKVTQSSRYLVKRTGEKVFLECVQDMDHENMFWYRQDPGLGLRLIYFSYDVKMKEKGDIPEGYSVSREKKERFSLILESASTNQTSMYLCASIPSGTGGVKHSPLHFGNGTRLTVT.

This chain joins TRBV5-1 and TRBJ2-3, with 8 bases fitting TRBD1. The germline gives CDR1 SGHRS, CDR2 YFSETQ. The CDR3 has 15 amino acids. Trimming removed 4 bases from V and 2 bases from J; junction bases left unmatched: 6. The CDR3 spells CASSGGTGPTDTQYF. CDR3 sequence (DNA): TGCGCCAGCAGCGGGGGGACAGGTCCCACAGATACGCAGTATTTT.

The chain employs TRBV14 and TRBJ2-5, with 8 positions matching TRBD2. Germline CDR1 SGHDN, CDR2 FVKESK. V dropped 0 bases and J dropped 5; count of bases not matched to a gene: 20. The CDR3 extends over 20 amino acids. The CDR3 DNA is TGTGCCAGCAGCCAAGACTTACCAGCTGGGGGACTAGGGGGAAGGGAGACCCAGTACTTC. Encoded protein: CASSQDLPAGGLGGRETQYF.

Written as DNA, the CDR3 is TGTGCCAGCAGTTCCGGGGGGGTGACCCAAGAGACCCAGTACTTC. Protein product: CASSSGGVTQETQYF. J is TRBJ2-5 and V is TRBV28; 8 positions agree with TRBD2. Germline trimming cut 4 bases from V and 1 base from J; bases unmatched to any gene: 5. The CDR3 contains 15 residues. From germline, CDR1 is MDHEN and CDR2 SYDVKM.

The gene calls are TRBV30 and TRBJ2-7; 9 bases match TRBD1. The CDR3 covers 14 residues. V lost 3 bases to trimming and J lost 5 bases; unmatched junction nucleotides: 8. CDR1 GTSNPN and CDR2 SVGIG come from the germline V gene (reference sequence). The CDR3 spells CAWSQDRGLNEQYF. The CDR3 nucleotides are TGTGCCTGGAGCCAGGACAGGGGTTTAAACGAGCAGTACTTC.

This clone was found a few times. The chain is built from TRBV7-2 and TRBJ2-7; TRBD2 might be the D (7 bases). Germline loops: CDR1 SGHTA, CDR2 FQGNSA. The CDR3 is 14 residues long. With 2 bases removed from V and 7 bases from J, the gap between germline ends came to 15 bases. The CDR3 nucleotides read TGTGCCAGCAGCTTAACGGGGGGCGCGGGGGAGCAGTACTTC. Protein: CASSLTGGAGEQYF.

The chain combines TRBV10-3 with TRBJ1-2; D is unclear. This CDR3 contains 13 residues. Germline V gene sequence: CDR1 ENHRY, CDR2 SYGVKD. Trimming cost V 4 bases and J 8 bases, with 14 bases left between them. The CDR3 DNA reads as TGTGCCATCAGTGGAACAGATCAGGAAGGCTACACCTTC. It codes for CAISGTDQEGYTF.

The rearrangement joins TRBV4-3 to TRBJ2-2, with D possibly matching TRBD1 (5 bases). From germline, CDR1 is LGHNA and CDR2 YSLEER. This CDR3 spans 16 amino acids. Trimming took off 2 bases at V and 6 bases at J, with 16 bases between the two ends. The CDR3: CASSQSVGVSPGELFF. CDR3 nucleotide sequence: TGCGCCAGCAGCCAATCCGTAGGGGTGTCGCCCGGGGAGCTGTTTTTT.

V and J are TRBV29-1 and TRBJ1-1; D possibly corresponds to TRBD1 (5 bases). V gave up 8 bases and J gave up 1 base, with 14 bases separating them. The length of the CDR3 is 13 residues. Germline CDR1 reads SQVTM; CDR2 reads ANQGSEA. The chain's CDR3 is CSSSGGGNTEAFF. The CDR3 nucleotides read TGCAGCAGTTCCGGGGGGGGGAACACTGAAGCTTTCTTT.

The rearrangement joins TRBV9 to TRBJ2-3, with a possible D match to TRBD1 (6 bases). CDR3 length: 13 amino acids. V was shortened by 3 bases and J by 1 base, with 6 bases between the two germline ends. From germline, CDR1 is SGDLS and CDR2 YYNGEE. This CDR3 reads CASSAGGTDTQYF. The CDR3 coding sequence is TGTGCCAGCAGCGCAGGGGGCACAGATACGCAGTATTTT.

The rearrangement uses TRBV4-1 and TRBJ2-4, with 8 positions matching TRBD1. V shed 6 bases, J shed 4 bases, and the junction held 8 bases outside the gene matches. The CDR3 has 15 residues. CDR1 is MGHRA, CDR2 YSYEKL, per germline. The CDR3 DNA reads as TGCGCCAGCAGTCCCGGGACAGGATGGAAAAACATTCAGTACTTC. Translating it yields CASSPGTGWKNIQYF.

This clone was counted a single time. J is TRBJ2-3 and V is TRBV2; 9 nucleotides agree with TRBD2. The CDR3 totals 17 residues. V trimming: 5 bases; J trimming: 1 base; junction bases outside the gene matches: 10. Germline CDR1 is SNHLY and CDR2 is FYNNEI. CDR3: CASSTPSGRFRTDTQYF. The CDR3 nucleotides read TGTGCCAGCAGTACTCCCAGCGGGAGGTTCCGCACAGATACGCAGTATTTT. The full variable domain, its missing parts supplied by reference TRBV2 and TRBJ2-3, is EPEVTQTPSHQVTQMGQEVILRCVPISNHLYFYWYRQILGQKVEFLVSFYNNEISEKSEIFDDQFSVERPDGSNFTLKIRSTKLEDSAMYFCASSTPSGRFRTDTQYFGPGTRLTVL.

The chain combines TRBV19 with TRBJ2-7; TRBD1 is a possible D gene (6 bases). V was cut by 4 bases and J by 3 bases, with 10 bases left in between. CDR1 is LNHDA, CDR2 SQIVND, per germline (reference sequence). The CDR3 is 13 residues long. DNA of the CDR3: TGTGCCAGTAGTACCTCAGGGGACTACGAGCAGTACTTC. Translation: CASSTSGDYEQYF.

The V call is TRBV2, the J call TRBJ2-2; 9 positions agree with TRBD2. This CDR3 comprises 15 residues. V dropped 7 bases and J dropped 0; count of bases not matched to a gene: 3. The germline gives CDR1 SNHLY, CDR2 FYNNEI. In nucleotides, the CDR3 is TGTGCCAGCACGGCTAGCGGGACGAACACCGGGGAGCTGTTTTTT. It specifies CASTASGTNTGELFF.

V usage is TRBV5-1 and J usage is TRBJ2-7; 7 nucleotides agree with TRBD1. V was pared by 5 bases and J by 2 bases, with 13 bases of the junction left unmatched. This CDR3 region has 16 residues. Germline CDR1 SGHRS, CDR2 YFSETQ. This CDR3 reads CASSGSRTGVAYEQYF. CDR3 sequence (DNA): TGCGCCAGCAGTGGTTCTAGGACAGGAGTTGCCTACGAGCAGTACTTC.

The chain carries TRBV5-5 and TRBJ2-7; possible D gene TRBD1, 5 bases. The CDR3 extends over 15 amino acids. Trimming took 0 bases from V and 3 from J, leaving 13 bases between them. Germline-derived CDR1 and CDR2 are SGHKS and YYEKEE (reference sequence). CDR3 amino acids: CASSLAWGPLYEQYF. The CDR3 DNA follows: TGTGCCAGCAGCTTGGCCTGGGGCCCCCTCTACGAGCAGTACTTC.

This chain links TRBV5-6 with TRBJ2-2; 9 bases are a match to TRBD2. Germline CDR1 reads SGHDT; CDR2 reads YYEEEE. Trimming removed 5 bases from V and 8 bases from J; junction bases left unmatched: 4. This CDR3 has 13 amino acids. The DNA of the CDR3 is TGTGCCAGCAGTCGGACTAGCGAAGGGGAGCTGTTTTTT. This sequence encodes CASSRTSEGELFF.

This rearrangement joins TRBV27 to TRBJ2-2; TRBD2 matches at 11 bases. Germline loops: CDR1 MNHEY, CDR2 SMNVEV (reference sequence). The length of the CDR3 is 15 residues. V lost 7 bases, J lost 5 bases, and 6 bases stayed unmatched. CDR3 protein: CASTPTSGMTGELFF. In nucleotides, the CDR3 is TGTGCCAGCACCCCGACTAGCGGGATGACCGGGGAGCTGTTTTTT.

V is TRBV6-2 or TRBV6-3 and J is TRBJ2-7, with 10 nucleotides matching TRBD2. V lost 2 bases, J lost 1 base, and 5 bases stayed unmatched. This CDR3 contains 16 residues. Germline CDR1 and CDR2: MNHEY and SVGEGT. This CDR3 is CASSYQRTSGSYEQYF. As DNA, the CDR3 is TGTGCCAGCAGTTACCAGCGGACTAGCGGATCCTACGAGCAGTACTTC.

This chain connects TRBV27 to TRBJ2-1, with 7 bases fitting TRBD2. This CDR3 spans 14 amino acids. Germline assignment: CDR1 MNHEY and CDR2 SMNVEV (reference sequence). V lost 6 bases and J lost 5; bases outside the gene matches: 7. CDR3 coding DNA: TGTGCCAGCAGATGGTCTAGCGGTAACAATGAGCAGTTCTTC. Translating it yields CASRWSSGNNEQFF.

V is TRBV28 and J is TRBJ2-1; unclear D gene. V dropped 8 bases and J dropped 3 bases, with 5 bases sitting between them. This CDR3 spans 11 amino acids. The germline gives CDR1 MDHEN, CDR2 SYDVKM. CDR3 DNA: TGTGCCAGCCTCCTCTACAATGAGCAGTTCTTC. It specifies CASLLYNEQFF.